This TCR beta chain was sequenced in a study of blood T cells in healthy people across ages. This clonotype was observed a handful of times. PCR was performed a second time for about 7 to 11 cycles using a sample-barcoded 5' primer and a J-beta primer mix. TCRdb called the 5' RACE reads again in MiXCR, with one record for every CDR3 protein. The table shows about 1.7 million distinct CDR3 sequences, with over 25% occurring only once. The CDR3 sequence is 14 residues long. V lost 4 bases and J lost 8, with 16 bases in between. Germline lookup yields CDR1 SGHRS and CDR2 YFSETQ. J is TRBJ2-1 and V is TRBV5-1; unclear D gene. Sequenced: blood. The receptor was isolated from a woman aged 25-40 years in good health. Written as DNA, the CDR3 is TGCGCCAGCAGCCCGTCGGGCCGACCGGATGAGCAGTTCTTC. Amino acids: CASSPSGRPDEQFF.